This T cell receptor beta chain was documented in a study of PD-1 blockade in classical Hodgkin lymphoma. In the study overall: Once every 2 weeks, patients received intravenous nivolumab at 3 mg/kg. Study results and limitations: Baseline diversity was lower in partial responders and progressors than complete responders. Underlying causes for the observed repertoire differences were not defined, possibly disease activity or prior therapy. When nivolumab was started under 1 year after ASCT, patients were excluded.

The CDR3 extends over 15 amino acids. Germline CDR1 reads SGHTA; CDR2 reads FQGNSA. Trimming removed 1 base at V and 1 base at J, with 11 bases between. In the case of this clone: The antigen is undetermined.

The protocol was immunoSEQ multiplex PCR, while the TCRdb copy is restricted to in-frame clones and leaves out a portion. The sample shows under 40,000 clones, roughly 82% of them seen only once. Relapses following autologous stem cell transplantation were seen in all patients, with brentuximab vedotin exposure varying. The TCR sequence derives from a human donor with classical Hodgkin lymphoma. Sequenced here: peripheral blood mononuclear cells (PBMCs), sampled at baseline. The chain is built from TRBV7-2 and TRBJ2-7; D gene uncertain. Here the CDR3 DNA reads TGTGCCAGCAGCTTAGACCCGCAATATTCCTACGAGCAGTACTTC. Translation: CASSLDPQYSYEQYF.